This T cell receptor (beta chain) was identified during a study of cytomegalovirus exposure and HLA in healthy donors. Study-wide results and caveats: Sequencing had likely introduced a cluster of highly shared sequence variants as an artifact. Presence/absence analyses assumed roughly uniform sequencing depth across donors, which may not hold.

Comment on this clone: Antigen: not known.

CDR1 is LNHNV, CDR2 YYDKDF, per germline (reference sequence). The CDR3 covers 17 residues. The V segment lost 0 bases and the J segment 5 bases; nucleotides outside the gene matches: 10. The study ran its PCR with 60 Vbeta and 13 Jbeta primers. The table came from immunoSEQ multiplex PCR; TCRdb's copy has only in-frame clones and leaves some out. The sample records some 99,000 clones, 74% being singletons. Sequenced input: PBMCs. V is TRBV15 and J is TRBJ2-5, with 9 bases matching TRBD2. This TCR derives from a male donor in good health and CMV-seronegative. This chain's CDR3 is CATSREGAGGPGETQYF. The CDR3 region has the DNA TGTGCCACCAGCAGAGAAGGCGCGGGAGGGCCGGGGGAGACCCAGTACTTC.